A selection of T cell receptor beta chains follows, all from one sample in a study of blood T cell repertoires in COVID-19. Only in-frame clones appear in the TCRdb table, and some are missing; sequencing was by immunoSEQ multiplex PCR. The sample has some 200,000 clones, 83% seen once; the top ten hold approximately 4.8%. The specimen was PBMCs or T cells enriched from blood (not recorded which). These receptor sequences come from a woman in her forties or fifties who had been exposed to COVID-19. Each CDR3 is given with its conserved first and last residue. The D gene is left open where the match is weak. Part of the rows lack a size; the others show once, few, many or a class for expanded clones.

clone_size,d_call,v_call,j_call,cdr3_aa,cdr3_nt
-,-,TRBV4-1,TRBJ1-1,CASSQIISVNTEAFF,TGCGCCAGCAGCCAAATAATATCCGTGAACACTGAAGCTTTCTTT
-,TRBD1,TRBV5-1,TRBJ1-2,CASSLPTGESYGYTF,TGCGCCAGCAGCCTACCGACAGGGGAATCCTATGGCTACACCTTC
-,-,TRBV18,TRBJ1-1,CASSPFGVPNTEAFF,TGTGCCAGCTCGCCCTTCGGGGTACCGAACACTGAAGCTTTCTTT
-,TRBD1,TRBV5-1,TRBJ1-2,CAIRQGDGYTF,TGCGCCATCAGACAGGGTGATGGCTACACCTTC
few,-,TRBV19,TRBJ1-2,CASSIAGGINYGYTF,TGTGCCAGTAGTATAGCAGGAGGAATTAACTATGGCTACACCTTC
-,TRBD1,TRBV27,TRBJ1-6,CASRHIQGAPLSPLHF,TGTGCCAGCAGACACATCCAGGGGGCTCCCCTCTCACCCCTCCACTTT
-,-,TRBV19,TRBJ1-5,CASSIAGLGSHQPQHF,TGTGCCAGTAGTATAGCGGGTCTTGGGTCCCATCAGCCCCAGCATTTT
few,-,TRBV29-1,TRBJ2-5,CSVAEQARRTQYF,TGCAGCGTGGCCGAGCAGGCCCGTAGGACCCAGTACTTC
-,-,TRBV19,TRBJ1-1,CASSLARRVTEAFF,TGTGCCAGTAGTCTTGCCCGGAGGGTCACTGAAGCTTTCTTT
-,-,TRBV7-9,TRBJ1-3,CASSFSAGLGNTIYF,TGTGCCAGCAGCTTTAGTGCGGGGCTTGGAAACACCATATATTTT
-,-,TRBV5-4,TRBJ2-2,CASSLTSLNTGELFF,TGTGCCAGCAGCTTGACTAGCTTGAACACCGGGGAGCTGTTTTTT
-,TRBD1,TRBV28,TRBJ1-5,CASSPGQGGQPQHF,TGTGCCAGCAGCCCGGGACAGGGTGGTCAGCCCCAGCATTTT
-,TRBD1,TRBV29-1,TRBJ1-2,CSVDDRGNYGYTF,TGCAGCGTGGATGACAGGGGCAACTATGGCTACACCTTC
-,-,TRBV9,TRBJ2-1,CASSKQSYNEQFF,TGTGCCAGCAGCAAACAGAGTTACAATGAGCAGTTCTTC
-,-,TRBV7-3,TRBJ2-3,CASSLTRSTDTQYF,TGTGCCAGCAGCTTAACGCGTAGCACAGATACGCAGTATTTT
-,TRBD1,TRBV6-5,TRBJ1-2,CASSSLDTGDDGYTF,TGTGCCAGCAGTTCCCTCGATACAGGGGATGATGGCTACACCTTC
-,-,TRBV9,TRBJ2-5,CASSAGRGETQYF,TGTGCCAGCAGCGCCGGGCGGGGAGAGACCCAGTACTTC
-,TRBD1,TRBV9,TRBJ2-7,CASSVGQGAHEQYF,TGTGCCAGCAGCGTAGGCCAGGGGGCGCACGAGCAGTACTTC
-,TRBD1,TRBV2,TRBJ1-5,CASSRQGANQPQHF,TGTGCCAGCAGTAGACAGGGTGCTAATCAGCCCCAGCATTTT
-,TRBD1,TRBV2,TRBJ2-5,CASSATGQRIETQYF,TGTGCCAGCAGCGCGACGGGACAGAGAATAGAGACCCAGTACTTC
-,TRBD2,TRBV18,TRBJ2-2,CASSPPGGAKRTGELFF,TGTGCCAGCTCACCCCCGGGGGGGGCCAAACGGACCGGGGAGCTGTTTTTT
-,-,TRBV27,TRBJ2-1,CASSLGGRPGDEQFF,TGTGCCAGCAGTTTGGGTGGCCGGCCGGGGGATGAGCAGTTCTTC
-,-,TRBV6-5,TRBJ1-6,CASSWTPQSPLHF,TGTGCCAGCAGTTGGACACCCCAATCACCCCTCCACTTT
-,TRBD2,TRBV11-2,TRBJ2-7,CASSSRPFSGGAYEQYF,TGTGCCAGCAGCTCTCGACCGTTTAGCGGGGGGGCCTACGAGCAGTACTTC
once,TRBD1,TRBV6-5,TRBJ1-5,CASGPQGQRQPQHF,TGTGCCAGCGGCCCACAGGGGCAGCGTCAGCCCCAGCATTTT
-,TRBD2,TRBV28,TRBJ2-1,CASSRSSGNEQFF,TGTGCCAGCAGCCGCAGTAGCGGGAATGAGCAGTTCTTC
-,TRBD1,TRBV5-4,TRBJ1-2,CASSPMGQPYGYTF,TGTGCCAGCAGCCCGATGGGACAGCCCTATGGCTACACCTTC
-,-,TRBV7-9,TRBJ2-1,CASSRTPMGSRSYNEQFF,TGTGCCAGCAGCCGCACCCCTATGGGCAGCCGCTCCTACAATGAGCAGTTCTTC
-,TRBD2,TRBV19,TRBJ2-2,CASSMVSGVTTGELFF,TGTGCCAGTAGTATGGTTAGCGGGGTCACCACCGGGGAGCTGTTTTTT
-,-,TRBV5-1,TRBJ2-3,CASSREAQASTDTQYF,TGCGCCAGCAGCCGCGAAGCCCAGGCTAGCACAGATACGCAGTATTTT
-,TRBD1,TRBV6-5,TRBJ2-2,CASSYSTGFTGELFF,TGTGCCAGCAGTTACTCGACAGGGTTCACCGGGGAGCTGTTTTTT
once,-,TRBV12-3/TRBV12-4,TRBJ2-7,CASSMTGTYEQYF,TGTGCCAGCAGTATGACAGGGACTTACGAGCAGTACTTC
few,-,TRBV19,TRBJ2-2,CASSIYQGPTGELFF,TGTGCCAGTAGTATTTATCAGGGGCCCACCGGGGAGCTGTTTTTT
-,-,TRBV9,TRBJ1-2,CASSVSGTPANYGYTF,TGTGCCAGCAGCGTCTCCGGGACACCAGCTAACTATGGCTACACCTTC
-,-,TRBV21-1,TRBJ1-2,CASSNEGRGDYGYTF,TGTGCCAGCAGCAATGAGGGCAGGGGGGACTATGGCTACACCTTC
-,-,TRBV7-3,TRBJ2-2,CASSLNGFSGGGELFF,TGTGCCAGCAGCTTAAACGGATTCAGCGGCGGCGGGGAGCTGTTTTTT
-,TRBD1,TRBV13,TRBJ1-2,CASSLSQGEGYTF,TGTGCCAGCAGCTTATCACAGGGGGAAGGCTACACCTTC
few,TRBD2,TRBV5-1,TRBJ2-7,CASSLSSGASYEQYF,TGCGCCAGCAGCTTGTCCAGCGGGGCGTCCTACGAGCAGTACTTC
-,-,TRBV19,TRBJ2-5,CASSRLGGTETQYF,TGTGCCAGTAGTAGGCTGGGGGGTACGGAGACCCAGTACTTC
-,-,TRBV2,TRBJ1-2,CASSGSGGNYGYTF,TGTGCCAGCAGTGGGTCCGGGGGGAATTATGGCTACACCTTC
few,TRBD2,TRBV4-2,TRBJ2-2,CASSRGFGTSGVSNTGELFF,TGTGCCAGCAGCCGAGGTTTCGGGACTAGCGGGGTTTCGAACACCGGGGAGCTGTTTTTT
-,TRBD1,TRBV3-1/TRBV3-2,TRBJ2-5,CASSQGTGVQETQYF,TGTGCCAGCAGCCAAGGGACAGGGGTCCAAGAGACCCAGTACTTC
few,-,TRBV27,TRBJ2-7,CASNRGGEQYF,TGTGCCAGCAACAGGGGGGGCGAGCAGTACTTC
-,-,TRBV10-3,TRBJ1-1,CAISEWGERTEAFF,TGTGCCATCAGTGAGTGGGGGGAACGCACTGAAGCTTTCTTT
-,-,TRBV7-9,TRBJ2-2,CASSKRSGLGAGELFF,TGTGCCAGCAGCAAACGCAGTGGGTTAGGAGCCGGGGAGCTGTTTTTT
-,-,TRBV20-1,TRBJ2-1,CSAVLEWQFF,TGCAGTGCTGTACTAGAATGGCAGTTCTTC
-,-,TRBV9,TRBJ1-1,CASSVDVRLGGEAFF,TGTGCCAGCAGCGTAGATGTCAGGTTGGGTGGTGAAGCTTTCTTT
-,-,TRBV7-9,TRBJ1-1,CASSFGRGENTEAFF,TGTGCCAGCAGCTTCGGCAGGGGAGAGAACACTGAAGCTTTCTTT
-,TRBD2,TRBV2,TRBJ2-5,CASSGLGLAGKETQYF,TGTGCCAGCAGTGGATTAGGACTAGCGGGGAAAGAGACCCAGTACTTC
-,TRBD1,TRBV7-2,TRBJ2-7,CASSLMGTVAYEQYF,TGTGCCAGCAGCCTGATGGGGACAGTCGCCTACGAGCAGTACTTC
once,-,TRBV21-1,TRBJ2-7,CASSTKERIDYEQYF,TGTGCCAGCAGCACAAAAGAGCGGATCGACTACGAGCAGTACTTC
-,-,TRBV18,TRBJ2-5,CASSPPAGETQYF,TGTGCCAGCTCACCCCCTGCGGGAGAGACCCAGTACTTC
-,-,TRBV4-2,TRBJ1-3,CASSQDPSSGNTIYF,TGTGCCAGCAGCCAAGACCCGAGCTCTGGAAACACCATATATTTT
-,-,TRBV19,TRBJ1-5,CASSISQGRNQPQHF,TGTGCCAGTAGTATTTCCCAGGGCCGGAATCAGCCCCAGCATTTT
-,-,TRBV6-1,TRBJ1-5,CASSEWRVSNQPQHF,TGTGCCAGCAGTGAATGGAGAGTTAGCAATCAGCCCCAGCATTTT
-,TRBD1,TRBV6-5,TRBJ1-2,CASSYTWTGNYGYTF,TGTGCCAGCAGTTACACCTGGACAGGGAACTATGGCTACACCTTC
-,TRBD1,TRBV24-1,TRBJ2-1,CATSDTSPGQEIRGSYNEQFF,TGTGCCACCAGTGATACTTCTCCGGGACAGGAAATAAGGGGGTCCTACAATGAGCAGTTCTTC